One and the same sample provided the 18 T cell receptor beta chains below, sequenced in a study of CD4 T cells in relation to SARS-CoV-2 and coronaviruses. The assay was immunoSEQ multiplex PCR, and TCRdb's table has in-frame clones only and misses some. The data contain about 25,000 clones, 75% to 85% of them singletons. Unexposed donor CD4+ T cells date from 2011-2018, before the COVID-19 pandemic. After about 10 days of culture, CD4+ T cells were isolated. These receptors lack a known antigen. The sequenced sample consisted of CD4+ T cells from PBMCs, cultured in vitro. All receptors come from a human donor in good health.

The CDR3 reads CASHDYWDSSYEQYF. CDR3 in DNA: TGTGCCAGCCATGATTATTGGGACAGCTCCTACGAGCAGTACTTC. This chain connects TRBV6-5 to TRBJ2-7; 7 bases are a match to TRBD1. This CDR3 comprises 15 residues. Germline trimming cut 8 bases from V and 0 bases from J; bases unmatched to any gene: 10. CDR1 is MNHEY, CDR2 SVGAGI, per germline.

This chain joins TRBV30 and TRBJ2-2; D uncertain. The germline gives CDR1 GTSNPN, CDR2 SVGIG (reference sequence). The CDR3 has 18 residues. V lost 0 bases and J 1 base, leaving 18 bases between the germline ends. In nucleotides, the CDR3 is TGTGCCTGGAGTGTAGATGGGCGCATCGGGCGGAACACCGGGGAGCTGTTTTTT. Translated: CAWSVDGRIGRNTGELFF.

This rearrangement joins TRBV5-1 to TRBJ2-5, with 7 bases identical to TRBD1. The CDR3 spans 12 residues. Germline V CDR1 and CDR2: SGHRS, YFSETQ. The J segment lost 5 bases and the V segment lost 3 bases, leaving 1 base of the junction unmatched. The CDR3 sequence is CASSSTGETQYF. The CDR3 bases are TGCGCCAGCAGCTCGACAGGGGAGACCCAGTACTTC.

The CDR3 is CASSFGSGAKNIQYF. As DNA, the CDR3 is TGTGCCAGCAGCTTCGGGAGCGGAGCCAAAAACATTCAGTACTTC. The chain uses TRBV11-2 and TRBJ2-4; the D gene is possibly TRBD2 (6 bases). The CDR3 is 15 residues long. The germline gives CDR1 SGHAT, CDR2 FQNNGV. Deletions cut 3 bases from V and 0 bases from J, with 9 bases between.

V gene TRBV19 combines with J gene TRBJ1-1; 7 bases are a match to TRBD1. With V trimmed by 7 bases and J by 3 bases, 11 bases remained unmatched. CDR1 is LNHDA, CDR2 SQIVND, per germline (reference sequence). The CDR3 has 15 residues. CDR3 DNA sequence: TGTGCCAGTATGGGAAGGGGGCGGTCGGACACTGAAGCTTTCTTT. It is translated as CASMGRGRSDTEAFF.

The rearrangement links TRBV4-3 to TRBJ1-5; D is undetermined. The CDR3 runs to 13 residues. The V and J ends lost 0 bases and 7 bases respectively, with 7 bases between them. CDR1 is LGHNA and CDR2 is YSLEER in the germline V gene. CDR3 nucleotides: TGCGCCAGCAGCCAAGACCGCCGACAGCCCCAGCATTTT. Its protein product is CASSQDRRQPQHF.

The chain joins TRBV19 to TRBJ1-1; possibly TRBD1 for D (5 bases). CDR3 length: 13 amino acids. The germline V gene has CDR1 LNHDA and CDR2 SQIVND (reference sequence). Trimming cost V 10 bases and J 2 bases, with 14 bases left between them. CDR3 protein: CAITTDSNTEAFF. CDR3 DNA sequence: TGTGCCATTACCACCGACAGCAACACTGAAGCTTTCTTT.

The V and J genes are TRBV11-2 and TRBJ2-4; D call uncertain. CDR3 length: 17 amino acids. Trimming removed 0 bases at V and 0 bases at J, with 12 bases between. Germline-derived CDR1 and CDR2 are SGHAT and FQNNGV. The CDR3 region is CASSLDRSTLAKNIQYF. The CDR3 DNA is TGTGCCAGCAGCTTAGATCGCAGTACCCTAGCCAAAAACATTCAGTACTTC.

The chain has TRBV7-9 and TRBJ1-4; D possibly corresponds to TRBD1 (6 bases). The CDR3 consists of 16 residues. The germline CDR1 and CDR2 sequences are SEHNR and FQNEAQ (reference sequence). V was cut by 6 bases and J by 2 bases, with 16 bases left in between. The CDR3 region has the DNA TGTGCCAGCAGTTTAACAGGGAGAGGGACTAATGAAAAACTGTTTTTT. As protein: CASSLTGRGTNEKLFF.

The chain couples TRBV7-2 to TRBJ2-2; the D is unclear. The CDR3 has 13 residues. Germline CDR1 is SGHTA and CDR2 is FQGNSA. Between the trimmed V and J ends, which lost 11 bases and 6 bases, there was a span of 16 bases. CDR3 residues: CAASRTAPGELFF. In DNA form, the CDR3 reads TGTGCCGCCAGCAGGACGGCACCCGGGGAGCTGTTTTTT.

The chain combines TRBV11-2 with TRBJ2-7; D not resolved. The CDR3 spans 12 residues. Trimming removed 4 bases at V and 4 bases at J, with 8 bases between. Germline lookup yields CDR1 SGHAT and CDR2 FQNNGV. The CDR3 DNA is TGTGCCAGCAGCTCTTACACTTACGAGCAGTACTTC. Encoded protein: CASSSYTYEQYF.

The V call is TRBV5-6, the J call TRBJ2-3, with 9 nucleotides matching TRBD2. V lost 2 bases to trimming and J lost 3 bases; unmatched junction nucleotides: 7. CDR1 is SGHDT, CDR2 YYEEEE, per germline. The CDR3 has 16 amino acids. The CDR3 is CASSFRVAGGTDTQYF. CDR3 nucleotides: TGTGCCAGCAGCTTTCGAGTCGCGGGAGGGACAGATACGCAGTATTTT.

The V and J genes are TRBV6-5 and TRBJ2-7, with 8 nucleotides matching TRBD2. J was trimmed by 2 bases and V by 7 bases; bases with no gene match: 4. CDR1 and CDR2 (germline): MNHEY, SVGAGI. The CDR3 runs to 13 residues. The CDR3 here is CASKAGGAYEQYF. For the CDR3, the DNA is TGTGCCAGCAAGGCGGGGGGCGCCTACGAGCAGTACTTC.

V gene TRBV19 combines with J gene TRBJ1-6; possibly TRBD1 for D (5 bases). Germline lookup yields CDR1 LNHDA and CDR2 SQIVND (reference sequence). This CDR3 contains 15 residues. Trimming stripped 8 bases from V and 5 bases from J, with 16 bases between. The CDR3 sequence: CASRGGYSDNSPLHF. Written as DNA, the CDR3 is TGTGCCAGTCGGGGGGGATATTCCGATAATTCACCCCTCCACTTT.

The chain employs TRBV7-2 and TRBJ1-2; 7 nucleotides agree with TRBD1. Germline V CDR1 and CDR2: SGHTA, FQGNSA. The CDR3 has 16 amino acids. With V trimmed by 3 bases and J by 9 bases, 16 bases remained unmatched. This chain's CDR3 is CASSFTRQGGLDRYTF. The CDR3 DNA is TGTGCCAGCAGCTTCACGAGGCAGGGGGGCCTCGATCGCTACACCTTC.

The chain employs TRBV2 and TRBJ1-2; 8 bases are shared with TRBD1. The CDR3 has 15 amino acids. Germline V gene data show CDR1 as SNHLY and CDR2 as FYNNEI. Trimming at V came to 7 bases and at J to 8 bases, leaving 15 bases not matched to a gene. The CDR3 is CASIRTGSGVLGYTF. The CDR3 bases are TGTGCCAGCATACGGACAGGGAGTGGGGTCTTAGGCTACACCTTC. Together with reference TRBV2 and TRBJ1-2, the CDR3 gives the full variable domain: EPEVTQTPSHQVTQMGQEVILRCVPISNHLYFYWYRQILGQKVEFLVSFYNNEISEKSEIFDDQFSVERPDGSNFTLKIRSTKLEDSAMYFCASIRTGSGVLGYTFGSGTRLTVV.

V gene TRBV10-3 combines with J gene TRBJ2-5; D ambiguous. There are 13 residues in the CDR3. Trimming pared 2 bases from V and 2 bases from J, leaving 6 bases between. Germline V gene sequence: CDR1 ENHRY, CDR2 SYGVKD. The CDR3 coding sequence is TGTGCCATCAGTGAGCCGAGACAAGAGACCCAGTACTTC. Translation: CAISEPRQETQYF.

The chain is built from TRBV3-1 (or the pseudogene TRBV3-2) and TRBJ1-2; possible D gene TRBD1, 6 bases. Per the germline V gene, CDR1 is LGHDT and CDR2 is YNNKEL (reference sequence). The CDR3 sequence is 12 residues long. Trimming pared 4 bases from V and 7 bases from J, leaving 10 bases between. The CDR3 DNA follows: TGTGCCAGCAGCCCGGGGGGCCCTGGCTACACCTTC. It encodes CASSPGGPGYTF.